This TCR beta chain was retrieved from a study of blood T cells in healthy people across ages. A second about 7 to 11 cycle PCR used barcoded and J-beta primers. A tag from a template-switch adaptor with 12 random nucleotides marked each cDNA molecule. Via MiXCR, TCRdb re-called the 5' RACE reads, giving one row per CDR3 protein. The table has about 1.6 million distinct CDR3 sequences, roughly 30% seen once. The CDR3 length is 16 residues. CDR1 is SGHRS, CDR2 YFSETQ, per germline. The trim removed 4 bases at V and 2 bases at J, leaving 10 bases unmatched. This receptor was identified in a woman between 25 and 40 years old in good health. V gene TRBV5-1 combines with J gene TRBJ2-7; TRBD2 agrees at 9 bases. The sample was blood. The CDR3 region has the DNA TGCGCCAGCAGCCCCGAGGGCGGGGGGGTTCCCTACGAGCAGTACTTC. Translated: CASSPEGGGVPYEQYF.